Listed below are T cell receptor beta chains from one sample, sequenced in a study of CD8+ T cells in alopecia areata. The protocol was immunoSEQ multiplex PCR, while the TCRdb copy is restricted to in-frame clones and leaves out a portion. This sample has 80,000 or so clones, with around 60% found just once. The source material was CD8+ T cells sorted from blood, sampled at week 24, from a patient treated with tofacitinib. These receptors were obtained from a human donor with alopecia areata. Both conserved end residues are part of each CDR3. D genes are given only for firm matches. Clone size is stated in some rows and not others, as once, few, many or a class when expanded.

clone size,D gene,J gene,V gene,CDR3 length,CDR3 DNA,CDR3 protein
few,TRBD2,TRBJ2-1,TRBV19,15,TGTGCCAGTAACGCGGGGGGGCGACACTACAATGAGCAGTTCTTC,CASNAGGRHYNEQFF
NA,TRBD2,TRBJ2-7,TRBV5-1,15,TGCGCCAGCAGCTTTCCGACTAGCGGGAGTTACGAGCAGTACTTC,CASSFPTSGSYEQYF
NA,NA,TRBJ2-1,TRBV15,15,TGTGCCACCAGCAGAGCCGGTTTCCAGGACAATGAGCAGTTCTTC,CATSRAGFQDNEQFF
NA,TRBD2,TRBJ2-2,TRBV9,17,TGTGCCAGCAGCGTCCCCGTAGCGGGAGAGAGGACCGGGGAGCTGTTTTTT,CASSVPVAGERTGELFF
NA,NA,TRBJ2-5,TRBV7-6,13,TGTGCCAGCAGCTTAGGACTACAAGAGACCCAGTACTTC,CASSLGLQETQYF
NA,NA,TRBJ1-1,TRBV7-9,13,TGTGCCAGCAGCTTAGCGCTAGACACTGAAGCTTTCTTT,CASSLALDTEAFF
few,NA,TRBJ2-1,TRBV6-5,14,TGTGCCACCCGGCCCGGGAGCTCCTACAATGAGCAGTTCTTC,CATRPGSSYNEQFF
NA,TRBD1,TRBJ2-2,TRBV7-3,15,TGTGCCAGCAGCTTAGGAACAGGGGATTCCGGGGAGCTGTTTTTT,CASSLGTGDSGELFF
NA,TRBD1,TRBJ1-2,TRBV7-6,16,TGTGCCAGCAGCTTAGGACAGGGGAGTTCAAACTATGGCTACACCTTC,CASSLGQGSSNYGYTF
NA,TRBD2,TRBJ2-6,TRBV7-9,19,TGTGCCAGCAACACAGGAATAAGCGGGATGTCTGATGGGGCCAACGTCCTGACTTTC,CASNTGISGMSDGANVLTF
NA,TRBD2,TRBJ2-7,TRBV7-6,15,TGTGCCAGCAGCTTAGAGACTAGCGGGTCCTACGAGCAGTACTTC,CASSLETSGSYEQYF
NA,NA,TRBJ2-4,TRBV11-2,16,TGTGCCAGCAGCTTGCACCAGAGCCTAGCCAAAAACATTCAGTACTTC,CASSLHQSLAKNIQYF
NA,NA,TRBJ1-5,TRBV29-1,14,TGCAGCGTTGCCGCACCGGGTCCATCCCAGCCCCAGCATTTT,CSVAAPGPSQPQHF
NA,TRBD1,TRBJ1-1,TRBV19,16,TGTGCCAGCATCCCTAAGGAGGGGGCGCCGAGCACTGAAGCTTTCTTT,CASIPKEGAPSTEAFF
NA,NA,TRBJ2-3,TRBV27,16,TGTGCCAGCAGTCCGCTTGCTCGGACTAGCACAGATACGCAGTATTTT,CASSPLARTSTDTQYF
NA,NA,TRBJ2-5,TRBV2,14,TGTGCCAGCAGTGATCAACAGTACCAAGAGACCCAGTACTTC,CASSDQQYQETQYF
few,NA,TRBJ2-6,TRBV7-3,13,TGTGCCAGCAGCAACTCTGGGGCCAACGTCCTGACTTTC,CASSNSGANVLTF
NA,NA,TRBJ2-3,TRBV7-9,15,TGTGCCAGCAGCTTCCTTCAGGGGCTCACAGATACGCAGTATTTT,CASSFLQGLTDTQYF
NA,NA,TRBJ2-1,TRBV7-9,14,TGTGCCAGCAGCTTTGCGGTCAGGGAGAATGAGCAGTTCTTC,CASSFAVRENEQFF
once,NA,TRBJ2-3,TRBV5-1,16,TGCGCCAGCAGCTTGGGTTGGGGGGCGAGCACAGATACGCAGTATTTT,CASSLGWGASTDTQYF
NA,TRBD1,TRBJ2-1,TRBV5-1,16,TGCGCCAGCAGACCCGGGACAGGGGGCCCCTACAATGAGCAGTTCTTC,CASRPGTGGPYNEQFF
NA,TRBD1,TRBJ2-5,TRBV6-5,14,TGTGCCAGCAATTCGGACAGGGTCCAAGAGACCCAGTACTTC,CASNSDRVQETQYF
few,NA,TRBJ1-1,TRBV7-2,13,TGTGCCAGCAGCTTAAGTCAGGGCACTGAAGCTTTCTTT,CASSLSQGTEAFF
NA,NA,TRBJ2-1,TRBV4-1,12,TGCGCCAGCAGCCAACTAGCGAATGAGCAGTTCTTC,CASSQLANEQFF
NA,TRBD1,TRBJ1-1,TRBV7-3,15,TGTGCCAGCAGCCCTGGGACAGGGGAGAACACTGAAGCTTTCTTT,CASSPGTGENTEAFF
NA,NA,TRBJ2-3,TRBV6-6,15,TGTGCCAGCAGTTCAGGGACCGCTAGCACAGATACGCAGTATTTT,CASSSGTASTDTQYF